This TCR beta chain derives from a study of control samples from healthy donors and cancer patients. Method: immunoSEQ multiplex PCR; TCRdb's copy keeps in-frame clones and lacks some. The sample lists some 140,000 clones; 94% were seen once. CDR1 and CDR2 (germline): KGHSH, LQKENI. Trimming shortened V by 1 base and J by 4 bases, and 5 bases separated the two germline ends. The CDR3 has 13 residues. This clone is a singleton in its sample. This chain links TRBV18 with TRBJ1-5, with D possibly TRBD1 on 5 matching bases. This TCR was recovered from a man aged 35 to 55 in good health. The sample was blood. The chain's CDR3 is CASSPQGNQPQHF. The CDR3 DNA follows: TGTGCCAGCTCACCACAGGGGAATCAGCCCCAGCATTTT.